This entry concerns a single T cell receptor (beta chain). The PCR contained 60 Vbeta and 13 Jbeta primers. The repertoire was sequenced with immunoSEQ multiplex PCR; TCRdb's copy has only in-frame clones and lacks some. The repertoire table contains 30,000 to 35,000 clones. This sample is part of a study of cytomegalovirus exposure and HLA in healthy donors. On the study more broadly: HLA-typed donors were the source of around 77 million unique TCRs held in an early data release.

The CDR3 is made up of 16 amino acids. The germline CDR1 and CDR2 sequences are KGHSH and LQKENI. J lost 2 bases, V lost 3 bases, and 6 bases had no gene match. What was sequenced was PBMCs. The TCR was taken from a woman in her thirties or forties in good health and CMV-seropositive. This sequence joins TRBV18 and TRBJ2-7; 11 bases fit TRBD2. This chain's CDR3 is CASSPRSSGRTYEQYF. Written as DNA, the CDR3 is TGTGCCAGCTCACCTAGATCTAGCGGGAGGACCTACGAGCAGTACTTC.